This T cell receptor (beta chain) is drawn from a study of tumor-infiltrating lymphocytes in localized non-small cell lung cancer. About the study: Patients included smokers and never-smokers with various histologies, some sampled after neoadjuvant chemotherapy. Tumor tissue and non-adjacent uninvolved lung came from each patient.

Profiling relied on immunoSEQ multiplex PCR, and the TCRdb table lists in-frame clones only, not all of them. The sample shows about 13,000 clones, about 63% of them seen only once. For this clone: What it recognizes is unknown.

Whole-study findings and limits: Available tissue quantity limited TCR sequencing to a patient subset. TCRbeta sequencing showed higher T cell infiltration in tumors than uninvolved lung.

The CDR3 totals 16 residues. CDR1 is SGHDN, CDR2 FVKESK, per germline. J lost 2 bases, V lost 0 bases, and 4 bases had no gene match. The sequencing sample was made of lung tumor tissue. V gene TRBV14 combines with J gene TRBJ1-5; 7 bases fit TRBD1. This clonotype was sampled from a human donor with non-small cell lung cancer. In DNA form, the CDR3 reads TGTGCCAGCAGCCAAGACAGGGGGACGGGCAATCAGCCCCAGCATTTT. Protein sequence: CASSQDRGTGNQPQHF.